This T cell receptor (beta chain) comes out of a study of T cells in Graves' hyperthyroidism and ophthalmopathy. The TCR beta CDR3 regions underwent amplification using RNA transcripts as the source. A first-round RT-PCR of the TCR CDR3 used the HTBI primer set. TCRdb re-called the multiplex PCR reads through MiXCR, storing one row per CDR3 protein. The sample contains roughly 650,000 distinct CDR3 sequences, around 15% of which appear only once. The table lists this clonotype with many counts. What it recognizes is unknown. PBMCs were obtained from about 10 ml fresh peripheral blood. CDR3 length: 15 residues. Germline V gene sequence: CDR1 SGHRS, CDR2 YFSETQ. Trimming removed 5 bases at V and 6 bases at J, with 20 bases between. Findings of the study overall: The model identified upcoming ophthalmopathy a median approximately six months ahead of onset.

The rearrangement joins TRBV5-1 to TRBJ1-1; no firm D call. The sample consisted of blood. This clonotype was sampled from a woman aged 40 to 49 with Graves' ophthalmopathy. CDR3 bases: TGCGCCAGCAGTCAAGCCCAAAACCGACGCCCTGAAGCTTTCTTT. It encodes CASSQAQNRRPEAFF.